This is a list of T cell receptor beta chains from one sample in a study of CXCR3 chemokines and chemotherapy response in bladder cancer. Via MiXCR, TCRdb re-called the PCR reads, giving one row per CDR3 protein. The sample has more than 10,000 distinct CDR3 sequences; 9.5% to 15% are singletons. Sample collection was performed from a patient whose treatment included neoadjuvant chemotherapy. The receptors were gathered from a human donor with bladder cancer that did not respond to neoadjuvant chemotherapy. CDR3s include the opening cysteine and the closing phenylalanine or tryptophan. Fields, in order: V gene, J gene, D gene, clone size, CDR3 protein, CDR3 DNA. D genes are given only for firm matches. Expanded clones get a size class; other rows say once, few or many, or leave the size out.

TRBV14	TRBJ2-2	-	once	CASSPRWNTGELFF	TGTGCCAGCAGCCCGCGGTGGAACACCGGGGAGCTGTTTTTT
TRBV20-1	TRBJ1-6	-	-	CSASVINSPLHF	TGCAGTGCTAGCGTCATTAATTCACCCCTCCACTTT
TRBV11-2	TRBJ2-7	-	few	CASWGIGQSSYEQYF	TGTGCCAGCTGGGGGATTGGGCAGAGCTCCTACGAGCAGTACTTC
TRBV20-1	TRBJ1-6	TRBD1	few	CSAGQGAPREGPLHF	TGCAGTGCGGGACAGGGGGCGCCCAGGGAGGGGCCCCTCCACTTT
TRBV7-3	TRBJ2-3	TRBD2	few	CASSPGLARVTDTQYF	TGTGCCAGCAGCCCGGGACTAGCGAGGGTCACAGATACGCAGTATTTT
TRBV6-2/TRBV6-3	TRBJ2-3	-	many	CASRRDLTDTQYF	TGTGCCAGCAGGCGGGACCTCACAGATACGCAGTATTTT
TRBV19	TRBJ1-1	TRBD1	many	CASSNRGQDTEAFF	TGTGCCAGTAGTAACAGGGGGCAGGACACTGAAGCTTTCTTT
TRBV6-5	TRBJ1-1	-	many	CASSPPGGNTEAFF	TGTGCCAGCAGTCCCCCCGGGGGGAACACTGAAGCTTTCTTT
TRBV18	TRBJ2-1	-	many	CASSPRRERDEQFF	TGTGCCAGCTCACCAAGGAGGGAGAGAGATGAGCAGTTCTTC
TRBV7-9	TRBJ2-3	TRBD2	many	CASSPGRPSGSLSTDTQYF	TGTGCCAGCAGCCCAGGTCGCCCTAGCGGGAGCCTAAGCACAGATACGCAGTATTTT
TRBV5-6	TRBJ1-6	-	many	CASSGSGQGMDSPLHF	TGTGCCAGCAGCGGGTCGGGGCAGGGAATGGATTCACCCCTCCACTTT
TRBV6-2/TRBV6-3	TRBJ2-7	-	few	CASSYFGGDLYEQYF	TGTGCCAGCAGTTACTTCGGGGGCGATCTCTACGAGCAGTACTTC
TRBV6-5	TRBJ2-7	-	many	CASSYSSGSLGDEQYF	TGTGCCAGCAGTTATTCCTCGGGTAGCCTTGGAGACGAGCAGTACTTC
TRBV6-2/TRBV6-3	TRBJ1-2	TRBD1	many	CASSRRGGIYGYTF	TGTGCCAGCAGTCGACGAGGGGGCATCTATGGCTACACCTTC
TRBV7-2	TRBJ2-1	-	many	CASSQSLSYNEQFF	TGTGCCAGCAGCCAGTCCCTCTCCTACAATGAGCAGTTCTTC
TRBV7-2	TRBJ2-3	-	many	CASSLTVYADTQYF	TGTGCCAGCAGCTTAACAGTTTACGCAGATACGCAGTATTTT
TRBV19	TRBJ2-3	-	many	CASSSQGPITDTQYF	TGTGCCAGTAGCTCTCAGGGCCCAATTACAGATACGCAGTATTTT
TRBV28	TRBJ1-5	-	few	CASRGAESQHF	TGTGCCAGCAGGGGTGCGGAGTCCCAGCATTTT
TRBV12-3/TRBV12-4	TRBJ1-5	-	few	CASIRWGLGDQPQHF	TGTGCCAGCATCAGATGGGGTTTGGGGGATCAGCCCCAGCATTTT
TRBV18	TRBJ1-1	-	many	CASSSQWQGGTEAFF	TGTGCCAGCTCATCCCAATGGCAGGGAGGGACTGAAGCTTTCTTT
TRBV5-5	TRBJ2-3	TRBD2	few	CASSPTSGRQHTQYF	TGTGCCAGCAGCCCGACTAGCGGGAGACAACATACGCAGTATTTT
TRBV18	TRBJ2-1	-	many	CASSADGEQFF	TGTGCCAGCTCCGCAGACGGTGAGCAGTTCTTC